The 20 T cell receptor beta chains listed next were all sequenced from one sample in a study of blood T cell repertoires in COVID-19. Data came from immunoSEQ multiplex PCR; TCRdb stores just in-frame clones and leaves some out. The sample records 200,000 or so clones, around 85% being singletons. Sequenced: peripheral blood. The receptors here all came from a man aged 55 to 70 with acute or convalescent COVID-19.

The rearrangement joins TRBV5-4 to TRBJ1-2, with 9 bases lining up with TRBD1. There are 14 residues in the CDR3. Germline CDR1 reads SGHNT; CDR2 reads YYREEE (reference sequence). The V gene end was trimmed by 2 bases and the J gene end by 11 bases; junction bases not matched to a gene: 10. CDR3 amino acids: CASSLPPGDREYTF. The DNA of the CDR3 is TGTGCCAGCAGCTTACCCCCGGGGGACAGGGAATACACCTTC.

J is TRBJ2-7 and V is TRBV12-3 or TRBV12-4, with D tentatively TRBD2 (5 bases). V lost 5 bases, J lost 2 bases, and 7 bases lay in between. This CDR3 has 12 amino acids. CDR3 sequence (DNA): TGTGCCAGCAGTCTCGGGACCTACGAGCAGTACTTC. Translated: CASSLGTYEQYF.

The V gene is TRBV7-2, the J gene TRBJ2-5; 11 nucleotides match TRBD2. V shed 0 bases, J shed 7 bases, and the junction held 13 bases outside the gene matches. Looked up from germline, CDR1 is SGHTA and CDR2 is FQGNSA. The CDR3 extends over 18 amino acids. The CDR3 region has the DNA TGTGCCAGCAGCTTAGCAACCGGACTAGCGGGCCCTAGGGGGACCCAGTACTTC. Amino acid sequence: CASSLATGLAGPRGTQYF.

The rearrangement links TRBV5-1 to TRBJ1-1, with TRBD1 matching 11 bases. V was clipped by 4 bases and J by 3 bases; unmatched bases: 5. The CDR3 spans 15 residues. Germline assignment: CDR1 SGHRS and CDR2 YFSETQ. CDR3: CASSPGQGGDTEAFF. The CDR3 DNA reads TGCGCCAGCAGCCCGGGACAGGGGGGCGACACTGAAGCTTTCTTT.

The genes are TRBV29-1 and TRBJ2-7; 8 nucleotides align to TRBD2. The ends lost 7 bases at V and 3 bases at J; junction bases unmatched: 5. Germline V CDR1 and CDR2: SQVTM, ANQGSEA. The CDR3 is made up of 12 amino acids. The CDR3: CSAQRERYEQYF. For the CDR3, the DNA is TGCAGCGCCCAGCGGGAGCGCTACGAGCAGTACTTC.

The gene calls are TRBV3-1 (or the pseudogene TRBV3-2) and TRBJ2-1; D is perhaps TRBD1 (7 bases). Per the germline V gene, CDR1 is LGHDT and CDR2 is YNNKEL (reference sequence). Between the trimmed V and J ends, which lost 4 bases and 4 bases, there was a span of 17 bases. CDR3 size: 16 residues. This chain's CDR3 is CASSRLGAGGYNEQFF. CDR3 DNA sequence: TGTGCCAGCAGCCGCCTCGGCGCAGGGGGGTACAATGAGCAGTTCTTC.

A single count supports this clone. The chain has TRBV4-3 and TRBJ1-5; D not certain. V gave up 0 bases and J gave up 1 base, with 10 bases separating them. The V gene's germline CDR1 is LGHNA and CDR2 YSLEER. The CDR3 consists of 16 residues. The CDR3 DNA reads TGCGCCAGCAGCCAAGAATCGTCCGGGAGCAATCAGCCCCAGCATTTT. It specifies CASSQESSGSNQPQHF.

The CDR3 DNA reads TGTGCCAGCAGCACGCCGGGACTTTGGCAAGAGACCCAGTACTTC. Its translation: CASSTPGLWQETQYF. The genes are TRBV5-6 and TRBJ2-5; a weak D match, TRBD2 (6 bases). The germline gives CDR1 SGHDT, CDR2 YYEEEE. Trimming removed 4 bases from V and 2 bases from J, with 15 bases in between. The CDR3 consists of 15 residues.

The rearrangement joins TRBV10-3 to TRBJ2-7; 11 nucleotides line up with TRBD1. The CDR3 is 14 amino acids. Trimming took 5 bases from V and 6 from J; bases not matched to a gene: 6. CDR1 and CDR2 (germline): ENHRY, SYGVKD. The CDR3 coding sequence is TGTGCCATCAGTTTTTCCGGGACAGGGGGCGAGCAGTACTTC. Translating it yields CAISFSGTGGEQYF.

CDR3: CASSYRGGRRHEQYF. The CDR3 DNA reads as TGTGCCAGCAGCTATCGCGGGGGACGTCGGCACGAGCAGTACTTC. The V call is TRBV3-1 (or the pseudogene TRBV3-2), the J call TRBJ2-7; 7 nucleotides agree with TRBD2. V lost 5 bases to trimming and J lost 5 bases; unmatched junction nucleotides: 12. The CDR3 has 15 residues. From germline, CDR1 is LGHDT and CDR2 YNNKEL (reference sequence).

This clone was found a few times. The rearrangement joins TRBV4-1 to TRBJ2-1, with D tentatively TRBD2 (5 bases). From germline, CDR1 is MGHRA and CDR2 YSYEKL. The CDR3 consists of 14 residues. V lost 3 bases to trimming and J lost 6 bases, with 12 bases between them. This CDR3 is CASSHPTSSNEQFF. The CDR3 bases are TGCGCCAGCAGCCACCCAACTAGTTCCAATGAGCAGTTCTTC.

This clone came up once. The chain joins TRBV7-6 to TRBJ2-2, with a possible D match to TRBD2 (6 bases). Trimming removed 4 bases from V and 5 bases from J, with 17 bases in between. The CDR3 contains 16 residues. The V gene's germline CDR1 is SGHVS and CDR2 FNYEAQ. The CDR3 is CASSYNRAGRTGELFF. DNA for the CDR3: TGTGCCAGCAGCTATAATCGGGCGGGACGAACCGGGGAGCTGTTTTTT.

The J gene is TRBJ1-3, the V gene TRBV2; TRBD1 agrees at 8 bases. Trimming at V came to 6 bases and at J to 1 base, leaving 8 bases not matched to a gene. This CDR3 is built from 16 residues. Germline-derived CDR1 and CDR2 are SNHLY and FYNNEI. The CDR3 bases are TGTGCCAGCAGCGACAACAGGGGGAAGTCTGGAAACACCATATATTTT. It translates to CASSDNRGKSGNTIYF.

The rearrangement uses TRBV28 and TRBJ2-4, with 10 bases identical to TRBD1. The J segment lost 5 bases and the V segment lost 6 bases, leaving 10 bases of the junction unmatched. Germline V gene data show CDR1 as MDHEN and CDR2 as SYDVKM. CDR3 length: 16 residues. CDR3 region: CASRETGGGSENIQYF. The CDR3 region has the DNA TGTGCCAGCAGAGAGACAGGGGGCGGGAGCGAAAACATTCAGTACTTC. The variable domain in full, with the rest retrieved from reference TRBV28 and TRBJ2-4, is DVKVTQSSRYLVKRTGEKVFLECVQDMDHENMFWYRQDPGLGLRLIYFSYDVKMKEKGDIPEGYSVSREKKERFSLILESASTNQTSMYLCASRETGGGSENIQYFGAGTRLSVL.

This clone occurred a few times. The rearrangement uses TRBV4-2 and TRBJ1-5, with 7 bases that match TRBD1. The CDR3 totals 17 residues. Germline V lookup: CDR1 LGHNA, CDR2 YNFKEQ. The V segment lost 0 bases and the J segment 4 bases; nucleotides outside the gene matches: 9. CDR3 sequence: CASSQDLFGQVNQPQHF. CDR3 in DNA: TGTGCCAGCAGCCAAGATCTGTTCGGACAGGTTAATCAGCCCCAGCATTTT.

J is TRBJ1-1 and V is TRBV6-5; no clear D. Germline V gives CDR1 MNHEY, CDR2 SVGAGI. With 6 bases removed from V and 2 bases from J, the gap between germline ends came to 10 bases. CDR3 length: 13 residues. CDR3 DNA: TGTGCCAGCAGGTTTTTAGATAACACTGAAGCTTTCTTT. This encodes CASRFLDNTEAFF.

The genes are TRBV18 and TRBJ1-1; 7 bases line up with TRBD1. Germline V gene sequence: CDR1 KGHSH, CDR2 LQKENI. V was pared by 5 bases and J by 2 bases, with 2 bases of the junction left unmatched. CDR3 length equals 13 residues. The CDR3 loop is CASSRDSNTEAFF. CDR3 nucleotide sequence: TGTGCCAGCTCAAGGGACAGTAACACTGAAGCTTTCTTT. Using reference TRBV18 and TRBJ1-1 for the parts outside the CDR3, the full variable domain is NAGVMQNPRHLVRRRGQEARLRCSPMKGHSHVYWYRQLPEEGLKFMVYLQKENIIDESGMPKERFSAEFPKEGPSILRIQQVVRGDSAAYFCASSRDSNTEAFFGQGTRLTVV.

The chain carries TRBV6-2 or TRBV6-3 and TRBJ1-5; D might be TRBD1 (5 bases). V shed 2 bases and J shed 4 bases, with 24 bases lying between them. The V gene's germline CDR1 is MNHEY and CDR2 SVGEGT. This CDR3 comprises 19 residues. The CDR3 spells CASSYRPAMGRGGNQPQHF. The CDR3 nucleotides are TGTGCCAGCAGTTACCGCCCCGCAATGGGAAGGGGTGGTAATCAGCCCCAGCATTTT.

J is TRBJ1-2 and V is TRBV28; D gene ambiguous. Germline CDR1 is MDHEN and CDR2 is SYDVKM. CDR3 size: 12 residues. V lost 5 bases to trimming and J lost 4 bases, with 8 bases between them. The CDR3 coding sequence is TGTGCCAGCAGTGCTTCGGTCTATGGCTACACCTTC. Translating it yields CASSASVYGYTF.

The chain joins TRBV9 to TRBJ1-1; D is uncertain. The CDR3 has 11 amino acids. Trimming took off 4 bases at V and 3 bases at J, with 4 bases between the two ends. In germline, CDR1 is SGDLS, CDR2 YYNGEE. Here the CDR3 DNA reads TGTGCCAGCAGCTCAGACACTGAAGCTTTCTTT. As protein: CASSSDTEAFF.